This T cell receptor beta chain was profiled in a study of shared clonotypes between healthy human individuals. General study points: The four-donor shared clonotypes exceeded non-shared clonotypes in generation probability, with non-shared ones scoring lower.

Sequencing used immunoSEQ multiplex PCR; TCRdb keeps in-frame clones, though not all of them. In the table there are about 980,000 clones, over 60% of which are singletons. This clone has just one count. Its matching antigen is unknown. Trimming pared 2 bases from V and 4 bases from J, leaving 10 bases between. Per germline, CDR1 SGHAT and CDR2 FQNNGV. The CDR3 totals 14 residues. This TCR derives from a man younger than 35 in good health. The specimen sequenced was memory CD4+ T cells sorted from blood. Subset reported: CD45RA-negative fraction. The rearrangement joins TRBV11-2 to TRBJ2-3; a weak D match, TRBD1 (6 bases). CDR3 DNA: TGTGCCAGCAGCTTATGGCAGGGGTCAGATACGCAGTATTTT. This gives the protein CASSLWQGSDTQYF.